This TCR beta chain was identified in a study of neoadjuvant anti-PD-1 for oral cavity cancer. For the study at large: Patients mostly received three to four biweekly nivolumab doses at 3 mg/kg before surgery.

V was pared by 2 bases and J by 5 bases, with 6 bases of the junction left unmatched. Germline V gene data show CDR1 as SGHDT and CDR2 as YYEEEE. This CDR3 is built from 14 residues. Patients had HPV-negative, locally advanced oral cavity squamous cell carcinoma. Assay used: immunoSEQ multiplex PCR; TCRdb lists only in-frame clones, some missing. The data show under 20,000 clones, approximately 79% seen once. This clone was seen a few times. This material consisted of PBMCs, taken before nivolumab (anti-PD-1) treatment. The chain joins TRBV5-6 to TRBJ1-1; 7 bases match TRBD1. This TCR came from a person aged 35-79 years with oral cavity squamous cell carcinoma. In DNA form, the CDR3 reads TGTGCCAGCAGCTTTGTAGGACAGGCAACTGAAGCTTTCTTT. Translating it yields CASSFVGQATEAFF.